Each of the 26 T cell receptor beta chains below was sequenced from the same sample in a study of T cell repertoires in cytomegalovirus infection. Via MiXCR, TCRdb re-called the reads, giving one row per CDR3 protein. The sample yields around 180,000 distinct CDR3 sequences, roughly 30% seen once. The sample taken for sequencing was PBMCs. Receptors were obtained from a human donor in good health (CMV status not recorded). Some clones in this sample may be carry-over from other donors' samples.

V and J are TRBV6-8 and TRBJ2-3; TRBD2 matches at 9 bases. V gave up 5 bases and J gave up 3 bases; unmatched junction bases: 9. Germline V lookup: CDR1 MNHGY, CDR2 SAAAGT. The CDR3 contains 16 residues. The CDR3 nucleotides are TGTGCCAGCAGTCCTGGGGCGGGGGGGCCAACAGATACGCAGTATTTT. Amino acid sequence: CASSPGAGGPTDTQYF.

This clonotype was detected a few times. This chain connects TRBV5-5 to TRBJ1-2, with D maybe TRBD1 (5 bases). V shed 0 bases and J shed 5 bases, with 8 bases lying between them. The CDR3 has 13 amino acids. Germline CDR1 reads SGHKS; CDR2 reads YYEKEE (reference sequence). DNA for the CDR3: TGTGCCAGCAGCTTGGAGGCAGGGTATGGCTACACCTTC. It specifies CASSLEAGYGYTF.

V usage is TRBV12-3 or TRBV12-4 and J usage is TRBJ1-2, with 8 bases identical to TRBD1. The CDR3 sequence is 14 residues long. Trimming cost V 3 bases and J 4 bases; bases outside gene matches: 4. The CDR3 sequence: CASSFPDRAYGYTF. DNA for the CDR3: TGTGCCAGCAGTTTCCCGGACAGGGCCTATGGCTACACCTTC.

This clonotype has a count of ten or more. The genes are TRBV7-2 and TRBJ2-5; D is undetermined. This CDR3 is built from 13 residues. The V and J ends lost 1 base and 4 bases respectively, with 7 bases between them. Germline V gene data show CDR1 as SGHTA and CDR2 as FQGNSA. Here the CDR3 DNA reads TGTGCCAGCAGCTTAGTAGGCCCAGAGACCCAGTACTTC. It translates to CASSLVGPETQYF.

This clonotype was seen a few times. This chain links TRBV5-1 with TRBJ2-3; D tentatively reads TRBD1 or TRBD2 (6 bases each). This CDR3 is 15 amino acids long. With 0 bases removed from V and 4 bases from J, the gap between germline ends came to 12 bases. The germline V gene encodes CDR1 SGHRS and CDR2 YFSETQ. Written as DNA, the CDR3 is TGCGCCAGCAGCTTGGATCCCGGGGGCCCAGATACGCAGTATTTT. This sequence encodes CASSLDPGGPDTQYF.

In this sample, this clonotype turned up a few times. The chain recombines TRBV7-6 with TRBJ2-7; tentatively, D is TRBD1 (6 bases). Germline V lookup: CDR1 SGHVS, CDR2 FNYEAQ. The CDR3 runs to 14 residues. Trimming took off 2 bases at V and 4 bases at J, with 12 bases between the two ends. The CDR3 DNA is TGTGCCAGCAGCTTATCTACAGGGCGGTACGAGCAGTACTTC. Its translation: CASSLSTGRYEQYF.

In this sample, this clonotype turned up a few times. The chain combines TRBV7-2 with TRBJ2-7; D is perhaps TRBD1 (6 bases). Trimming took 5 bases from V and 4 from J, leaving 18 bases between them. CDR1 SGHTA and CDR2 FQGNSA come from the germline V gene. This CDR3 region has 15 residues. The chain's CDR3 is CASSAAWGPSYEQYF. The CDR3 DNA is TGTGCCAGCAGCGCCGCGTGGGGGCCGTCTTACGAGCAGTACTTC.

A few counts support this clonotype. The chain has TRBV7-8 and TRBJ1-1, with 8 bases fitting TRBD1. The CDR3 spans 14 residues. V dropped 6 bases and J dropped 9; count of bases not matched to a gene: 12. CDR1 SGHVS and CDR2 FQNEAQ come from the germline V gene. CDR3: CASRVTGGTGKAFF. In DNA, the CDR3 is TGTGCCAGCAGGGTAACAGGGGGGACGGGGAAAGCTTTCTTT.

The J gene is TRBJ2-5, the V gene TRBV2; TRBD2 matches at 10 bases. The CDR3 length is 17 residues. The V and J ends lost 0 bases and 0 bases, in that order; junction bases with no gene match: 4. Looked up from germline, CDR1 is SNHLY and CDR2 is FYNNEI. The CDR3 region is CASSEAPSGGHQETQYF. CDR3 coding DNA: TGTGCCAGCAGTGAAGCGCCTAGCGGGGGCCACCAAGAGACCCAGTACTTC.

This chain joins TRBV5-1 and TRBJ1-6; 8 nucleotides align to TRBD1. V dropped 0 bases and J dropped 7; count of bases not matched to a gene: 12. The CDR3 runs 18 residues. Germline CDR1 SGHRS, CDR2 YFSETQ. The CDR3 spells CASSLDGQGASGNSPLHF. DNA for the CDR3: TGCGCCAGCAGCTTGGATGGCCAGGGGGCGTCTGGAAATTCACCCCTCCACTTT.

The sample holds a few counts of this clonotype. The chain recombines TRBV5-6 with TRBJ1-3; 10 bases match TRBD1. The CDR3 runs to 19 residues. Germline V gives CDR1 SGHDT, CDR2 YYEEEE. V shed 5 bases, J shed 0 bases, and the junction held 14 bases outside the gene matches. DNA of the CDR3: TGTGCCAGCAGTCTCCGGACAGGGGGTGGCAAAAACTCTGGAAACACCATATATTTT. It translates to CASSLRTGGGKNSGNTIYF.

In regard to this clonotype: At one of its ends the junction is not consistent with the germline gene, which may arise from a read error. The chain has TRBV27 and TRBJ1-2; tentatively, D is TRBD1 (6 bases). Germline CDR1 is MNHEY and CDR2 is SMNVEV (reference sequence). This CDR3 is 13 amino acids long. The CDR3 DNA sequence: TGTGCCAGCAGTCTTCAGGGGACCTATCGCTACACCTTC. Protein product: CASSLQGTYRYTF.

This clonotype is classed as medium-sized. This sequence joins TRBV7-6 and TRBJ2-3; 15 nucleotides agree with TRBD2. This CDR3 comprises 21 residues. Germline CDR1 and CDR2: SGHVS and FNYEAQ. Unmatched junction bases numbered 12, after V lost 2 bases and J lost 0 bases. CDR3 sequence: CASSLTPTRTSGGVSTDTQYF. DNA of the CDR3: TGTGCCAGCAGCTTAACCCCCACGCGGACTAGCGGGGGGGTTAGCACAGATACGCAGTATTTT. The full variable domain, its missing parts supplied by reference TRBV7-6 and TRBJ2-3, is GAGVSQSPRYKVTKRGQDVALRCDPISGHVSLYWYRQALGQGPEFLTYFNYEAQQDKSGLPNDRFSAERPEGSISTLTIQRTEQRDSAMYRCASSLTPTRTSGGVSTDTQYFGPGTRLTVL.

This chain connects TRBV11-2 to TRBJ1-1; D is unresolved. The germline CDR1 and CDR2 sequences are SGHAT and FQNNGV. This CDR3 spans 14 amino acids. V dropped 7 bases and J dropped 5 bases, with 17 bases sitting between them. The CDR3 coding sequence is TGTGCCAGCAACGTTGCCAGACGAAGGACTGAAGCTTTCTTT. Protein sequence: CASNVARRRTEAFF.

This clonotype has only a few counts. The chain links TRBV19 to TRBJ1-2, with D possibly being TRBD1 (5 bases). The CDR3 has 15 amino acids. Germline V lookup: CDR1 LNHDA, CDR2 SQIVND (reference sequence). The ends were cut back, 10 bases at V and 5 bases at J, with 23 bases in the middle. The CDR3 protein is CATHHWDSFGYGYTF. CDR3 DNA: TGTGCCACCCACCACTGGGACTCCTTCGGATATGGCTACACCTTC.

This clonotype was counted ten times or more. The V and J genes are TRBV7-8 and TRBJ1-3; 8 bases align to TRBD1. Trimming removed 5 bases from V and 4 bases from J; junction bases left unmatched: 7. Germline V gene data show CDR1 as SGHVS and CDR2 as FQNEAQ. CDR3 length equals 15 residues. CDR3 nucleotides: TGTGCCAGCAGCCATGGGACAGGTCGGGGAAACACCATATATTTT. Protein sequence: CASSHGTGRGNTIYF.

A few counts support this clonotype. The genes are TRBV11-3 and TRBJ2-2; TRBD2 is a possible D gene (6 bases). This CDR3 has 16 amino acids. V lost 5 bases and J lost 0, with 13 bases in between. In germline, CDR1 is SGHNT, CDR2 YENEEA. In DNA, the CDR3 is TGTGCCAGCAGCCCCGGGACTTCTACGAACACCGGGGAGCTGTTTTTT. Translating it yields CASSPGTSTNTGELFF.

Only a few counts were recorded for this clonotype. The gene calls are TRBV6-2 or TRBV6-3 and TRBJ1-2; TRBD1 agrees at 9 bases. The V segment lost 6 bases and the J segment 8 bases; nucleotides outside the gene matches: 10. The CDR3 has 14 amino acids. The germline V gene encodes CDR1 MNHEY and CDR2 SVGEGT. CDR3 protein: CASRYRGQGLGYTF. CDR3 DNA sequence: TGTGCCAGCAGATATCGGGGACAGGGCCTAGGCTACACCTTC.

The CDR3 DNA follows: TGTGCCTGGCGCCGGGACCGGAACACTGAAGCTTTCTTT. Amino acid sequence: CAWRRDRNTEAFF. The chain links TRBV30 to TRBJ1-1; the D gene is possibly TRBD1 (5 bases). V lost 5 bases and J lost 1, with 11 bases in between. The CDR3 length is 13 residues. CDR1 and CDR2 (germline): GTSNPN, SVGIG (reference sequence).

The chain combines TRBV30 with TRBJ2-1, with D perhaps matching TRBD2 (7 bases). The CDR3 length is 11 residues. Trimming took off 0 bases at V and 16 bases at J, with 13 bases between the two ends. Germline V gene sequence: CDR1 GTSNPN, CDR2 SVGIG (reference sequence). CDR3 in amino acids: CAWSVVGGLFF. Here the CDR3 DNA reads TGTGCCTGGAGTGTTGTGGGGGGGCTCTTCTTC.

This chain uses TRBV20-1 with TRBJ1-1, with 7 positions matching TRBD1. The V gene's germline CDR1 is DFQATT and CDR2 SNEGSKA (reference sequence). V lost 6 bases to trimming and J lost 0 bases; unmatched junction nucleotides: 7. This CDR3 has 14 amino acids. CDR3 region: CSAEDRTLNTEAFF. For the CDR3, the DNA is TGCAGTGCCGAGGACAGGACTTTGAACACTGAAGCTTTCTTT.

In this sample, this clonotype turned up many times. V usage is TRBV7-2 and J usage is TRBJ1-2, with D perhaps matching TRBD1 (5 bases). The CDR3 spans 14 residues. Germline V gene lookup returns CDR1 SGHTA and CDR2 FQGNSA. The ends were cut back, 5 bases at V and 0 bases at J, with 10 bases in the middle. The CDR3 here is CASSPDSANYGYTF. CDR3 bases: TGTGCCAGCAGCCCAGACAGCGCTAACTATGGCTACACCTTC. Together with reference TRBV7-2 and TRBJ1-2, the CDR3 gives the full variable domain: GAGVSQSPSNKVTEKGKDVELRCDPISGHTALYWYRQSLGQGLEFLIYFQGNSAPDKSGLPSDRFSAERTGGSVSTLTIQRTQQEDSAVYLCASSPDSANYGYTFGSGTRLTVV.

The chain couples TRBV28 to TRBJ2-1; tentative D call: TRBD1 (5 bases). The V gene's germline CDR1 is MDHEN and CDR2 SYDVKM. The CDR3 extends over 16 amino acids. Trimming left V 2 bases short and J 5 bases short, with 16 bases between. In DNA form, the CDR3 reads TGTGCCAGCAGTTTACAAGCAGGGAACGGCCACAATGAGCAGTTCTTC. Protein sequence: CASSLQAGNGHNEQFF.

About this clonotype itself: The limits of the CDR3 on the DNA are not certain, so only TCRdb's listed CDR3 is given. The V gene is TRBV7-5, the J gene TRBJ2-1; no DNA check was done on the table's D call, TRBD1. TRBV7-5 is annotated as a pseudogene. The CDR3 has 20 residues if both end residues are counted. CDR3 residues: CISVPEASTRGAGGYNEQFF.

This clonotype was observed a few times. This chain connects TRBV11-2 to TRBJ2-7; 9 bases agree with TRBD1. J gave up 2 bases and V 4 bases, and 15 bases lay outside the gene matches. Germline loops: CDR1 SGHAT, CDR2 FQNNGV. This CDR3 is built from 18 residues. The CDR3 reads CASSSLRGTGKDPYEQYF. The DNA for the CDR3 is TGTGCCAGCAGCTCCCTTAGGGGGACAGGGAAAGACCCCTACGAGCAGTACTTC. The entire variable domain, with the rest obtained from reference TRBV11-2 and TRBJ2-7, is as follows: EAGVAQSPRYKIIEKRQSVAFWCNPISGHATLYWYQQILGQGPKLLIQFQNNGVVDDSQLPKDRFSAERLKGVDSTLKIQPAKLEDSAVYLCASSSLRGTGKDPYEQYFGPGTRLTVT.

V is TRBV6-5 and J is TRBJ1-1; D may be TRBD1 (5 bases). The CDR3 has 15 amino acids. V lost 0 bases and J lost 4, with 12 bases in between. Germline V CDR1 and CDR2: MNHEY, SVGAGI. CDR3 nucleotide sequence: TGTGCCAGCAGTTACTCGGTCTCAGGGACCACTGAAGCTTTCTTT. Translation: CASSYSVSGTTEAFF.